What follows are 7 T cell receptor beta chains derived from one specimen sequenced in a study of blood T cell repertoires in COVID-19. Measured with immunoSEQ multiplex PCR; TCRdb has only the in-frame clones, and not every one. The table includes some 64,000 clones, approximately 91% detected once. The sequencing sample was made of peripheral blood. These receptors all come from a man aged 70 or older with acute or convalescent COVID-19.

In the case of this clone: At one end, the junction sequence differs from germline, possibly due to a read error. This chain links TRBV3-1 (or the pseudogene TRBV3-2) with TRBJ2-3; the D is unclear. The CDR3 is 16 amino acids. Germline V lookup: CDR1 LGHDT, CDR2 YNNKEL (reference sequence). CDR3 sequence reads: CASSQEVVRSTDTQYF. DNA for the CDR3: TGTGCCAGTAGCCAAGAGGTGGTCAGGAGCACAGATACGCAGTATTTT.

This clone was detected only once. The chain joins TRBV6-1 to TRBJ2-3; 9 positions match TRBD2. V was clipped by 2 bases and J by 0 bases; unmatched bases: 6. This CDR3 contains 17 residues. Germline V CDR1 and CDR2: MNHNS, SASEGT. The CDR3 nucleotides are TGTGCCAGCAGTGAATGGGCGGGGGGGCAGAGCACAGATACGCAGTATTTT. Protein product: CASSEWAGGQSTDTQYF.

V usage is TRBV11-2 and J usage is TRBJ2-7; D perhaps matches TRBD2 (6 bases). The ends were cut back, 5 bases at V and 2 bases at J, with 10 bases in the middle. Germline V CDR1 and CDR2: SGHAT, FQNNGV. The CDR3 is 13 amino acids. The chain's CDR3 is CASSHGGAYEQYF. In DNA, the CDR3 is TGTGCCAGCAGCCACGGGGGAGCCTACGAGCAGTACTTC.

This chain uses TRBV9 with TRBJ1-6; D might be TRBD1 (5 bases). Per germline, CDR1 SGDLS and CDR2 YYNGEE. Deletions cut 6 bases from V and 1 base from J, with 14 bases between. The CDR3 runs to 16 residues. The CDR3 nucleotides are TGTGCCAGCAAAAAAGCGGGGGAGTCCTATAATTCACCCCTCCACTTT. Its translation: CASKKAGESYNSPLHF.

This clone was detected only a few times. The V and J genes are TRBV7-2 and TRBJ2-1, with TRBD2 matching over 11 bases. The ends lost 6 bases at V and 4 bases at J; junction bases unmatched: 5. This CDR3 is built from 15 residues. Germline values: CDR1 SGHTA, CDR2 FQGNSA. CDR3 sequence (DNA): TGTGCCAGCAGGCTAGCGGGGGGCGGGTACAATGAGCAGTTCTTC. Protein sequence: CASRLAGGGYNEQFF. The full variable domain, with the rest looked up from reference TRBV7-2 and TRBJ2-1, is GAGVSQSPSNKVTEKGKDVELRCDPISGHTALYWYRQSLGQGLEFLIYFQGNSAPDKSGLPSDRFSAERTGGSVSTLTIQRTQQEDSAVYLCASRLAGGGYNEQFFGPGTRLTVL.

The chain combines TRBV19 with TRBJ1-2, with a possible D match to TRBD1 (5 bases). Between the trimmed V and J ends, which lost 4 bases and 8 bases, there was a span of 17 bases. The germline V gene encodes CDR1 LNHDA and CDR2 SQIVND (reference sequence). CDR3 length: 14 residues. CDR3 residues: CASSKLQGLWGYTF. The DNA of the CDR3 is TGTGCCAGTAGTAAGCTCCAGGGTTTGTGGGGCTACACCTTC.

V gene TRBV24-1 combines with J gene TRBJ2-1; TRBD2 aligns across 7 bases. CDR1 and CDR2 from the germline V gene are KGHDR and SFDVKD. CDR3 size: 17 residues. The junction had 15 bases not matched to a gene; V was cut back by 4 bases and J by 7 bases. The CDR3 bases are TGTGCCACCAGTGACCCAACTAGCGCGGTAGGGTTGAATGAGCAGTTCTTC. Amino acid sequence: CATSDPTSAVGLNEQFF.